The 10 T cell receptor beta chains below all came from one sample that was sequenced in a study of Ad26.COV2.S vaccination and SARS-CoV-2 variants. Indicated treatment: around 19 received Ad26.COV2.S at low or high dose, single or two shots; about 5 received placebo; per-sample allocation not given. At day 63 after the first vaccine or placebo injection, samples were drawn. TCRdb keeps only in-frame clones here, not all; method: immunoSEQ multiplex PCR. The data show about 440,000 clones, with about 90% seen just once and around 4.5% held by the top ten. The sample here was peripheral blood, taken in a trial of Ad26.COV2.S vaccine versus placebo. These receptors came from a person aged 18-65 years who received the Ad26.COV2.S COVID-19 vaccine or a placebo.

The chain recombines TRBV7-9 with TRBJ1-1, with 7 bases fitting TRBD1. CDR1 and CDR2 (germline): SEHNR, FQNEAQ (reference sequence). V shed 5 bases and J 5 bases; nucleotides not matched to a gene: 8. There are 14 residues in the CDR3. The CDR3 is CASSPSDRETEAFF. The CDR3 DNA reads TGTGCCAGCAGCCCAAGCGACAGGGAAACTGAAGCTTTCTTT.

In DNA, the CDR3 is TGTGCCAGCAGCTCGAGCTATGGGGGTTCAGCCAAAAACATTCAGTACTTC. Translation: CASSSSYGGSAKNIQYF. The chain links TRBV7-2 to TRBJ2-4; perhaps D is TRBD1 or TRBD2 (5 bases each). V dropped 4 bases and J dropped 0 bases, with 16 bases sitting between them. The germline V gene encodes CDR1 SGHTA and CDR2 FQGNSA. There are 17 residues in the CDR3.

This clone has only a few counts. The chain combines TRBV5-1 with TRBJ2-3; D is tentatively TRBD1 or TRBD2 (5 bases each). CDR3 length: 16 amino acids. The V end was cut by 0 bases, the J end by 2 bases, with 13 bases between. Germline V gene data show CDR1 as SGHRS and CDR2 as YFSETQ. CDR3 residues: CASSLAGRDLTDTQYF. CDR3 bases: TGCGCCAGCAGCTTGGCCGGCAGGGACCTCACAGATACGCAGTATTTT.

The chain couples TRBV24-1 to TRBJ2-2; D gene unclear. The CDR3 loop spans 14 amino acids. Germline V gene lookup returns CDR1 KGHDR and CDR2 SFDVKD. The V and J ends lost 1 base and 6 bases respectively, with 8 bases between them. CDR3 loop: CATSDLTISGELFF. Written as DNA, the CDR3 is TGTGCCACCAGTGATTTAACGATCTCCGGGGAGCTGTTTTTT.

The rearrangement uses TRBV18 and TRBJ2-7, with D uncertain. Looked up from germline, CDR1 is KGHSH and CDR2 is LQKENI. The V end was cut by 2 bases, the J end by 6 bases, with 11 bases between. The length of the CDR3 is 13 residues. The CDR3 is CASSPNPKGEQYF. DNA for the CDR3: TGTGCCAGCTCACCAAACCCTAAAGGCGAGCAGTACTTC. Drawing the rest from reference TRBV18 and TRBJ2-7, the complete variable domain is NAGVMQNPRHLVRRRGQEARLRCSPMKGHSHVYWYRQLPEEGLKFMVYLQKENIIDESGMPKERFSAEFPKEGPSILRIQQVVRGDSAAYFCASSPNPKGEQYFGPGTRLTVT.

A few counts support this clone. The CDR3 DNA is TGTGCGCCCTTGGGGAAGGCAGCCGATGGCTACACCTTC. Residues: CAPLGKAADGYTF. The chain carries TRBV24-1 and TRBJ1-2; D remains ambiguous. Germline values: CDR1 KGHDR, CDR2 SFDVKD. CDR3 length: 13 amino acids.

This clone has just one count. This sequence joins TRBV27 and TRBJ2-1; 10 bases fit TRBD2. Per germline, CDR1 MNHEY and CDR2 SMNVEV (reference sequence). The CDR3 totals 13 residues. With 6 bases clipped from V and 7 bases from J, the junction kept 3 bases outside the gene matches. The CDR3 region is CASRISGRNEQFF. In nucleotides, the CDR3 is TGTGCCAGCAGGATTAGCGGGAGGAATGAGCAGTTCTTC.

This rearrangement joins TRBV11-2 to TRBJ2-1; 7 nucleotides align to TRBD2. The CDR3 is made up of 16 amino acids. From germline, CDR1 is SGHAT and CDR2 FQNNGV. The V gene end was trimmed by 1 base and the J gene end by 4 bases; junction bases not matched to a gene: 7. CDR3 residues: CASSLVSSGSYNEQFF. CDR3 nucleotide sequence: TGTGCCAGCAGCTTAGTATCTAGCGGAAGTTACAATGAGCAGTTCTTC.

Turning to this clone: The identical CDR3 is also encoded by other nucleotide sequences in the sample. The CDR3 DNA sequence: TGTGCCAGTAGTATAGGAAATCAGCCCCAGCATTTT. Translating it yields CASSIGNQPQHF. V usage is TRBV19 and J usage is TRBJ1-5; D call uncertain. CDR1 LNHDA and CDR2 SQIVND come from the germline V gene (reference sequence). This CDR3 spans 12 amino acids. Between the trimmed V and J ends, which lost 1 base and 4 bases, there was a span of 2 bases.

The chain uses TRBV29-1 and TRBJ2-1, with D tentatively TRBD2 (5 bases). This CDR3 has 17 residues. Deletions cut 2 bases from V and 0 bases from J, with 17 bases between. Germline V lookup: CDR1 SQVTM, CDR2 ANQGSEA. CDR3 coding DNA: TGCAGCGTTGAACTTCGAGAGCGGAGGTCCTCCTACAATGAGCAGTTCTTC. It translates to CSVELRERRSSYNEQFF.